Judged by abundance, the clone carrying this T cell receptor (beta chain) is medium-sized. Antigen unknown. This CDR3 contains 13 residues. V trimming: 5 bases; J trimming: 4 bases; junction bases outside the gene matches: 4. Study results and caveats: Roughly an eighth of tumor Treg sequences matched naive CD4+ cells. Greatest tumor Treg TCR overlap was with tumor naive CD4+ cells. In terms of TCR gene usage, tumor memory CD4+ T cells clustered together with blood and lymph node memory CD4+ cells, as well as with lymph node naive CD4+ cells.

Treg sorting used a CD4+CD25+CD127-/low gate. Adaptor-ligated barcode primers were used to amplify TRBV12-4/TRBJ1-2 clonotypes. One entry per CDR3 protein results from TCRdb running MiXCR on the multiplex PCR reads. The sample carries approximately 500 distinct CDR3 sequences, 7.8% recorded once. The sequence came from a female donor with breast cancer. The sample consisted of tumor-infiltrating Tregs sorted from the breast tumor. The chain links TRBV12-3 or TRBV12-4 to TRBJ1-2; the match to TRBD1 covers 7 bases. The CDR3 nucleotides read TGTGCCAGCAGTCGGGACAGAAGCTATGGCTACACCTTC. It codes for CASSRDRSYGYTF.